A selection of T cell receptor beta chains follows, all from one sample in a study of T-cell reconstitution after alpha-beta-depleted transplantation in children. One entry per CDR3 protein, called by TCRdb with MiXCR from the PCR reads. Of about 92,000 distinct CDR3 sequences listed, 9% to 15% are singletons. Sequencing used PBMCs from the stem cell graft donor, obtained from the stem cell graft. These receptors all come from a human donor who donated a stem cell graft to a child with inherited bone marrow failure. Both conserved end residues are part of each CDR3. D genes are given only for firm matches. Part of the rows lack a size; the others show once, few, many or a class for expanded clones.

TRBJ2-6,TRBV5-1,TRBD1,many,TGCGCCAGCACCTTCGACAGGGGCCTGAGCTCTGGGGCCAACGTCCTGACTTTC,CASTFDRGLSSGANVLTF
TRBJ1-4,TRBV20-1,TRBD1,many,TGCAGTGCTAGAGAGCGGACAGGGGGACCGGTGGTGACTAATGAAAAACTGTTTTTT,CSARERTGGPVVTNEKLFF
TRBJ1-5,TRBV9,NA,many,TGTGCCAGCAGCGGGGACGATAGCAATCAGCCCCAGCATTTT,CASSGDDSNQPQHF
TRBJ2-7,TRBV28,NA,many,TGTGCCAGCAGTTTATTGGGGCAGGCTAGCTACGAGCAGTACTTC,CASSLLGQASYEQYF
TRBJ2-6,TRBV5-6,NA,NA,TGTGCCAGCAGCTTATATTTCTCTGGGGCCAACGTCCTGACTTTC,CASSLYFSGANVLTF
TRBJ1-1,TRBV9,NA,many,TGTGCCAGCAGCCCTACCGTTACGAACACTGAAGCTTTCTTT,CASSPTVTNTEAFF
TRBJ2-5,TRBV28,NA,many,TGTGCCAGCATCCGTGAAGGGTTGGAGACCCAGTACTTC,CASIREGLETQYF
TRBJ1-1,TRBV6-2/TRBV6-3,NA,once,TGTGCCAGCACCCAACCCCCGACTGAAGCTTTCTTT,CASTQPPTEAFF
TRBJ1-2,TRBV20-1,NA,many,TGCAGTGCTTATATTAACTATGGCTACACCTTC,CSAYINYGYTF
TRBJ2-7,TRBV5-4,TRBD1,many,TGTGCCAGCAGTCCGACAGGGGTCGAGCAGTACTTC,CASSPTGVEQYF
TRBJ2-7,TRBV4-1,TRBD1,many,TGCGCCAGCAGCCATCCGGGACAGACCTACGAGCAGTACTTC,CASSHPGQTYEQYF
TRBJ2-2,TRBV27,TRBD1,many,TGTGCCAGCAGTCCCCGGGACAGGGGGTACGACACCGGGGAGCTGTTTTTT,CASSPRDRGYDTGELFF
TRBJ1-1,TRBV5-1,TRBD1,many,TGCGCCAGCAGCTTGGTATACAGGGGGCCGAACACTGAAGCTTTCTTT,CASSLVYRGPNTEAFF
TRBJ2-3,TRBV5-8,TRBD1,NA,TGTGCCAGCAGTTTGGACAGGGGAGGTCCAGATACGCAGTATTTT,CASSLDRGGPDTQYF
TRBJ2-1,TRBV11-2,TRBD2,NA,TGTGCCAGCAGCTCCTACTTTAGACTAGCGGGAGCGAGAAACAATGAGCAGTTCTTC,CASSSYFRLAGARNNEQFF
TRBJ2-2,TRBV2,NA,many,TGTGCCAGCAGCAGGGGTTCACTAGCGCCCGGGGAGCTGTTTTTT,CASSRGSLAPGELFF
TRBJ2-2,TRBV20-1,TRBD2,many,TGCAGTGCTAGAGATAGAAGGGGAGGGGCCGGGGAGCTGTTTTTT,CSARDRRGGAGELFF
TRBJ2-7,TRBV9,NA,many,TGTGCCAGCAGCCTCGGGGACGGCTACGAGCAGTACTTC,CASSLGDGYEQYF
TRBJ2-7,TRBV7-2,NA,NA,TGTGCCAGCAGCCCCCTGGTTGGGAGCTCCTACGAGCAGTACTTC,CASSPLVGSSYEQYF
TRBJ2-1,TRBV10-3,NA,many,TGTGCCATCAGCCAGGGACCTCCGGGGGAGCAGTTCTTC,CAISQGPPGEQFF
TRBJ2-7,TRBV7-8,TRBD1,few,TGTGCCAGCAGCTTAGGGGGACAGGGGTCCTACGAGCAGTACTTC,CASSLGGQGSYEQYF
TRBJ2-2,TRBV7-2,TRBD1,many,TGTGCCAGCAGCTTAGGGGGGACAGGGACGAACACCGGGGAGCTGTTTTTT,CASSLGGTGTNTGELFF
TRBJ2-5,TRBV7-2,NA,few,TGTGCCAGCAGCTTAGTTGGGGCGGAGGAGACCCAGTACTTC,CASSLVGAEETQYF
TRBJ2-3,TRBV5-1,TRBD2,many,TGCGCCAGCAGCCCGACCGGGACTAGCGATAGGGGAGATACGCAGTATTTT,CASSPTGTSDRGDTQYF
TRBJ1-5,TRBV6-2/TRBV6-3,NA,few,TGTGCCAGCACCGCCCCGGGGATACACAATCAGCCCCAGCATTTT,CASTAPGIHNQPQHF
TRBJ2-2,TRBV12-3/TRBV12-4,TRBD1,many,TGTGCCAGCAGTTTCGATAAAACAGGGGGCTGGTCCGGGGAGCTGTTTTTT,CASSFDKTGGWSGELFF
TRBJ2-7,TRBV7-9,TRBD1,many,TGTGCCAGCAGCCCCGTTCCGGGACAGGCGACCTACGAGCAGTACTTC,CASSPVPGQATYEQYF
TRBJ2-2,TRBV24-1,TRBD1,few,TGTGCCACCAGTGACCCACCGGGACAGGGGACTCAAAAGCTGTTTTTT,CATSDPPGQGTQKLFF
TRBJ2-3,TRBV20-1,TRBD2,many,TGCAGTGCGAAACCTAGCGGGGGTCCCACAGATACGCAGTATTTT,CSAKPSGGPTDTQYF
TRBJ2-3,TRBV20-1,TRBD2,many,TGCAGTGCTAGAGCTCCACTAGCGGGGAACACAGATACGCAGTATTTT,CSARAPLAGNTDTQYF
TRBJ1-1,TRBV4-1,NA,many,TGCGCCAGTAAATACGGGCCATACTTCTCCGGGGAAGCTTTCTTT,CASKYGPYFSGEAFF
TRBJ1-1,TRBV12-3/TRBV12-4,TRBD1,many,TGTGCCAGCAGTCGCACAGGGGAGGGGGGGGAAGCTTTCTTT,CASSRTGEGGEAFF
TRBJ1-2,TRBV20-1,NA,NA,TGCAGTGCTTCACAGGACCTCCATGGCCACACCTTC,CSASQDLHGHTF
TRBJ1-3,TRBV4-3,NA,many,TGCGCCAGCAGCCAAGATTGGTCAGATGGAAACACCATATATTTT,CASSQDWSDGNTIYF
TRBJ2-7,TRBV15,NA,many,TGTGCCACCAGCAGAGAAACCGGCCTGGGCGAGCAGTACTTC,CATSRETGLGEQYF
TRBJ2-5,TRBV3-1,TRBD2,many,TGTGCCAGCAGCCAAGGGGGACTAGCGGGAGTGGGGAACCTGGAGACCCAGTACTTC,CASSQGGLAGVGNLETQYF
TRBJ2-4,TRBV21-1,NA,many,TGTGCCAGCACTATCGACAGGGGCCTAGCCAAAAACATTCAGTACTTC,CASTIDRGLAKNIQYF
TRBJ2-1,TRBV6-2/TRBV6-3,TRBD1,NA,TGTGCCAGCAGCCCTTCGGGACAGGGGACTGTCAATGAGCAGTTCTTC,CASSPSGQGTVNEQFF
TRBJ1-3,TRBV7-2,NA,many,TGTGCCAGCAGCTTAGTATCTGGAAACACCATATATTTT,CASSLVSGNTIYF
TRBJ1-2,TRBV29-1,NA,many,TGCAGCGTTGGTTTAGGGAATGGCTACACCTTC,CSVGLGNGYTF
TRBJ1-4,TRBV7-2,TRBD1,many,TGTGCCAGCAGCCCACAGGGGACGACTAATGAAAAACTGTTTTTT,CASSPQGTTNEKLFF
TRBJ1-5,TRBV12-3/TRBV12-4,NA,few,TGTGCCAGCAGTTTGGCCGGGACGAAGCCCCAGCATTTT,CASSLAGTKPQHF
TRBJ1-2,TRBV29-1,TRBD1,many,TGCAGCGTTATGACAGGGAACCTCTATGGCTACACCTTC,CSVMTGNLYGYTF
TRBJ2-6,TRBV5-6,TRBD1,many,TGTGCCAGCAGCTTGCTGGGGACAGTCCATTCGGGGGCCAACGTCCTGACTTTC,CASSLLGTVHSGANVLTF
TRBJ1-5,TRBV5-1,NA,many,TGCGCCAGCAGCTTACTACCTCGAAGTGGGGCCAATCAGCCCCAGCATTTT,CASSLLPRSGANQPQHF
TRBJ2-1,TRBV12-3/TRBV12-4,TRBD2,many,TGTGCCAGCAGTTTGGGGGACTACGCGGACAATGAGCAGTTCTTC,CASSLGDYADNEQFF
TRBJ1-1,TRBV4-1,NA,many,TGCGCCAGCAGCCAAGTGAAGGGGAACACTGAAGCTTTCTTT,CASSQVKGNTEAFF
TRBJ2-7,TRBV5-4,NA,NA,TGTGCCAGCAGCTTGCCCCCAACCTACGAGCAGTACTTC,CASSLPPTYEQYF
TRBJ1-5,TRBV19,NA,many,TGTGCCAGCCGGGGGCGTGGATATAGCAATCAGCCCCAGCATTTT,CASRGRGYSNQPQHF
TRBJ2-7,TRBV7-3,NA,many,TGTGCCAGCAGCTACGCTCCCACCTACGAGCAGTACTTC,CASSYAPTYEQYF
TRBJ2-3,TRBV20-1,TRBD2,many,TGCAGTGGGACTAGTACAGATACGCAGTATTTT,CSGTSTDTQYF
TRBJ2-7,TRBV7-2,TRBD1,many,TGTGCCAGCACCCCGGACAGGGGTTCCTACGAGCAGTACTTC,CASTPDRGSYEQYF
TRBJ2-7,TRBV10-3,TRBD1,many,TGTGCCATCAGTTGGACAGGGGGAGAGCAGTACTTC,CAISWTGGEQYF
TRBJ2-1,TRBV5-1,NA,many,TGCGCCAGCAACCAGGGGACGGGTTCAGGGAATGAGCAGTTCTTC,CASNQGTGSGNEQFF
TRBJ2-1,TRBV4-3,TRBD2,many,TGCGCCAGCAGCCAAGATAGCGGGGGGGCCTACAATGAGCAGTTCTTC,CASSQDSGGAYNEQFF
TRBJ2-2,TRBV20-1,TRBD2,many,TGCAGTGCTTCGACTAGCGGGCTTCGTGAGCTGTTTTTT,CSASTSGLRELFF